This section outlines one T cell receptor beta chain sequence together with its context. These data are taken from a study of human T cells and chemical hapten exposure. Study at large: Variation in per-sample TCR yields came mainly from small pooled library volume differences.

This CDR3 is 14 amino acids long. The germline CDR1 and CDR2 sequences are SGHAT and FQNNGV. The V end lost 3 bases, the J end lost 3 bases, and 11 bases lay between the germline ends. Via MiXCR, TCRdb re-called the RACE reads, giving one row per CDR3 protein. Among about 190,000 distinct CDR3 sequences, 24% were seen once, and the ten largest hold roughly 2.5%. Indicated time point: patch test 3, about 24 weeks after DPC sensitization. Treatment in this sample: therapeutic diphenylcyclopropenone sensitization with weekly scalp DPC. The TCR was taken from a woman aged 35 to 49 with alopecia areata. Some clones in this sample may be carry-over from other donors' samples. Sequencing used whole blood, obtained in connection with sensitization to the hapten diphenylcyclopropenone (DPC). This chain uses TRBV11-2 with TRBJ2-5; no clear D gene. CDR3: CASSFGSIKETQYF. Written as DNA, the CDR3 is TGTGCCAGCAGCTTTGGTTCCATTAAAGAGACCCAGTACTTC.